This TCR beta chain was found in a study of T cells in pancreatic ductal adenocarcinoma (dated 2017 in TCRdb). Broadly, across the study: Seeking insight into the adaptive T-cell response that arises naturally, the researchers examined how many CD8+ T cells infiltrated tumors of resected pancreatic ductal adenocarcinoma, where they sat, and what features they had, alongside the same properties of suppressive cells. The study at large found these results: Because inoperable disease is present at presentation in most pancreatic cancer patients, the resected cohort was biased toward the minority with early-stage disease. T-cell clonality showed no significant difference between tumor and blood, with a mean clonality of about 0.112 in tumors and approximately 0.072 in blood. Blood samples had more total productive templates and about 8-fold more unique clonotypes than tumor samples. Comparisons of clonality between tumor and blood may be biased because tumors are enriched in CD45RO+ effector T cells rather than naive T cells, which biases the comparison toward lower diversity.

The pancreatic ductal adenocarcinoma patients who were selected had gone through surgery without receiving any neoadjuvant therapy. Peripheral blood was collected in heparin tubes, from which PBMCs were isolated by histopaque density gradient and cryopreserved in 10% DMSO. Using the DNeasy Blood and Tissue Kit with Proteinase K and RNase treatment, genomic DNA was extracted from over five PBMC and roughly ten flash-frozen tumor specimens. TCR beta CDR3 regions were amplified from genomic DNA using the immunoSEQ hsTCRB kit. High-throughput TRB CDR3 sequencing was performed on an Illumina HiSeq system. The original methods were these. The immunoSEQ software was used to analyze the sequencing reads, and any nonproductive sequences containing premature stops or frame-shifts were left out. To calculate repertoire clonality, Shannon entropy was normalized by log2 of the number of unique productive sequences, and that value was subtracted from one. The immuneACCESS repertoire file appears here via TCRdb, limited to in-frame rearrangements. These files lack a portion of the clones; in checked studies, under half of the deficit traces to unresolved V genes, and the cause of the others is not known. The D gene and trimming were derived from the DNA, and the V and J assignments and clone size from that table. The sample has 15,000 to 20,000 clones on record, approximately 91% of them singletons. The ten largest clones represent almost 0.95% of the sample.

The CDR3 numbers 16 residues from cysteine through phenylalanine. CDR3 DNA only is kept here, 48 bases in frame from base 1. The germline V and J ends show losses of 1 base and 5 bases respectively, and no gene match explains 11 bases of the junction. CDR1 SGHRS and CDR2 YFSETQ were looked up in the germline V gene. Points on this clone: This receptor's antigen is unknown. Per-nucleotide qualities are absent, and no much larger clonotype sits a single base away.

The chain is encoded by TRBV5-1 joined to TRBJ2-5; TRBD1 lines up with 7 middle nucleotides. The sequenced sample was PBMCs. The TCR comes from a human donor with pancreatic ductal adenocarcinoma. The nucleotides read TGCGCCAGCAGCTTGACACCGGGACAGTGGAGTGAGACCCAGTACTTC. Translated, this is CASSLTPGQWSETQYF.